This paragraph covers one TCR beta chain sequence. This sample stems from a study of OX40 agonist ivuxolimab in advanced cancers. The CDR3 runs 15 residues. Germline values: CDR1 SGHAT, CDR2 FQNNGV. V lost 1 base to trimming and J lost 7 bases; unmatched junction nucleotides: 9. Libraries were prepared by immunoSEQ multiplex PCR; TCRdb keeps only in-frame clonotypes and omits some of them. This table has around 51,000 clones, 88% appearing once. The chain has TRBV11-2 and TRBJ2-7; 8 nucleotides match TRBD1. The receptor comes from an adult with an advanced solid tumor such as melanoma, head and neck, liver or kidney cancer. Sequences were derived from CD4+ or CD8+ T cells sorted from blood, sampled in a trial of the OX40 agonist ivuxolimab. The CDR3 DNA sequence: TGTGCCAGCAGCTTAGGGGGCCAGGGGGCGCGGGAGCAGTACTTC. This translates into CASSLGGQGAREQYF.